This T cell receptor (beta chain) is drawn from a study of cytomegalovirus exposure and HLA in healthy donors. Overall study findings and caveats: Through in vitro validation, three CMV-associated chains were shown to be specific for CMV antigens. TCR beta chain V- and J-gene trimming was linked, in a later analysis, to a missense variant in DCLRE1C.

As concerns this clone: Its matching antigen is unknown.

Donors sampled were nominally healthy, though unrecorded immune exposures were likely. Use of 60 Vbeta and 13 Jbeta primers characterized the PCR. The repertoire was sequenced with immunoSEQ multiplex PCR; TCRdb's copy has only in-frame clones and lacks some. The sample has fewer than 75,000 clones, around 83% seen once. Germline CDR1 and CDR2: MNHNS and SASEGT. The CDR3 is made up of 13 amino acids. The V end lost 6 bases, the J end lost 0 bases, and 6 bases lay between the germline ends. The specimen sequenced was PBMCs. The chain employs TRBV6-1 and TRBJ2-1; D call uncertain. This receptor was identified in a man aged 25 to 45 in good health and CMV-seronegative. CDR3 nucleotides: TGTGCCAGCAGGTGGGCCTCCTACAATGAGCAGTTCTTC. Amino acid sequence: CASRWASYNEQFF.